The subject of this entry is one TCR beta chain. The germline V gene has CDR1 MGHDK and CDR2 SYGVNS. V gave up 1 base and J gave up 1 base, with 12 bases separating them. The length of the CDR3 is 16 residues. The second PCR ran about 6 to 11 cycles with a sample-barcoded 5' primer and J-beta primers. A single record per CDR3 protein comes from TCRdb applying MiXCR to the 5' RACE reads. Of hundreds of thousands of distinct CDR3 sequences in the sample, about 52% were seen once. This entry is derived from a study of blood T cells in healthy people across ages. The chain employs TRBV25-1 and TRBJ2-3; D is tentatively TRBD1 or TRBD2 (5 bases each). Sequenced input: blood. The sequence derives from a woman aged 55-75 years in good health. In nucleotides, the CDR3 is TGTGCCAGCAGTGAATTTAAGAGGGACGGCACAGATACGCAGTATTTT. As protein: CASSEFKRDGTDTQYF.